One and the same sample provided the 25 T cell receptor beta chains below, sequenced in a study of cytomegalovirus exposure and HLA in healthy donors. Amplification used 60 Vbeta primers and 13 Jbeta primers. Measured with immunoSEQ multiplex PCR; TCRdb has only the in-frame clones, and not every one. The data show around 150,000 clones, around 84% seen once. Sequenced sample: PBMCs. These receptors originate from a man aged 18 to 29 in good health and CMV-seronegative.

The rearrangement joins TRBV29-1 to TRBJ2-5; 8 positions match TRBD1. The DNA end is a closer match to TRBJ2-7, so the J assignment may be wrong. The CDR3 is 13 residues long. Germline assignment: CDR1 SQVTM and CDR2 ANQGSEA. In nucleotides, the CDR3 is TGCAGCGTGGAGGACAGGGACGACTACGAGCAGTACTTC. This gives the protein CSVEDRDDYEQYF.

The chain is built from TRBV18 and TRBJ1-2; tentative D call: TRBD1 (6 bases). This CDR3 is 15 amino acids long. The V end was cut by 3 bases, the J end by 4 bases, with 15 bases between. The germline V gene has CDR1 KGHSH and CDR2 LQKENI. CDR3 region: CASSPSGAWVYGYTF. CDR3 nucleotides: TGTGCCAGCTCACCTTCAGGGGCCTGGGTCTATGGCTACACCTTC.

CDR3 coding DNA: TGCAGCGTGTTAGGGCAGGGATCATCAGATACGCAGTATTTT. Its protein is CSVLGQGSSDTQYF. This chain links TRBV29-1 with TRBJ2-3; D possibly corresponds to TRBD1 (5 bases). Germline CDR1 reads SQVTM; CDR2 reads ANQGSEA. Trimming left V 6 bases short and J 4 bases short, with 17 bases between. This CDR3 is built from 14 residues.

This chain links TRBV4-1 with TRBJ2-2; 11 bases fit TRBD2. CDR1 is MGHRA, CDR2 YSYEKL, per germline. CDR3 length: 19 amino acids. With 3 bases clipped from V and 5 bases from J, the junction kept 14 bases outside the gene matches. This CDR3 reads CASSQGRIAGGSGTGELFF. The CDR3 DNA follows: TGCGCCAGCAGCCAGGGGCGGATAGCGGGAGGGTCGGGGACCGGGGAGCTGTTTTTT.

The chain recombines TRBV5-1 with TRBJ1-2; D is unresolved. Germline V gene data show CDR1 as SGHRS and CDR2 as YFSETQ. This CDR3 has 13 amino acids. Trimming shortened V by 0 bases and J by 2 bases, and 5 bases separated the two germline ends. The CDR3 DNA sequence: TGCGCCAGCAGCTTGGCCCTAAACTATGGCTACACCTTC. Translated: CASSLALNYGYTF. The variable domain in full, completed from reference TRBV5-1 and TRBJ1-2, reads KAGVTQTPRYLIKTRGQQVTLSCSPISGHRSVSWYQQTPGQGLQFLFEYFSETQRNKGNFPGRFSGRQFSNSRSEMNVSTLELGDSALYLCASSLALNYGYTFGSGTRLTVV.

The V gene is TRBV23-1, the J gene TRBJ2-7; 10 bases map to TRBD1. TRBV23-1 is treated as an ORF (open reading frame) with a function not yet certain. This CDR3 is 16 amino acids long. With V trimmed by 0 bases and J by 6 bases, 8 bases remained unmatched. CDR3 DNA: TGCGCCAGCAGTCAATCGCCGGGACAGGGGCCGGGCGAGCAGTACTTC. Residues: CASSQSPGQGPGEQYF.

The rearrangement links TRBV9 to TRBJ2-5; 7 bases match TRBD2. CDR1 and CDR2 (germline): SGDLS, YYNGEE. V was clipped by 0 bases and J by 5 bases; unmatched bases: 7. This CDR3 contains 15 residues. CDR3 region: CASSVETSSAETQYF. The CDR3, as DNA: TGTGCCAGCAGCGTAGAGACTAGCAGCGCGGAGACCCAGTACTTC.

The chain combines TRBV18 with TRBJ2-7; 11 bases agree with TRBD2. CDR3 size: 14 residues. V lost 5 bases, J lost 0 bases, and 0 bases stayed unmatched. Germline V lookup: CDR1 KGHSH, CDR2 LQKENI. The CDR3 loop reads CASSTSGGSYEQYF. The CDR3 bases are TGTGCCAGCTCAACTAGCGGGGGCTCCTACGAGCAGTACTTC.

This clone was detected only once. The rearrangement links TRBV7-2 to TRBJ2-7; D is undetermined. V lost 3 bases to trimming and J lost 4 bases, with 10 bases between them. Per germline, CDR1 SGHTA and CDR2 FQGNSA. The length of the CDR3 is 13 residues. This chain's CDR3 is CASSLTYRYEQYF. CDR3 nucleotides: TGTGCCAGCAGCTTGACTTACCGTTACGAGCAGTACTTC.

Worth noting for this clone: One end of the junction is discordant with germline, which a read error may explain. This chain connects TRBV7-9 to TRBJ1-1; D remains unclear. The CDR3 sequence is 11 residues long. In germline, CDR1 is SEHNR, CDR2 FQNEAQ (reference sequence). The DNA of the CDR3 is TGTTCCAGCAGCTCGGGTGGGGAGGCTTTCTTT. Translated: CSSSSGGEAFF.

V is TRBV29-1 and J is TRBJ2-7; 7 nucleotides agree with TRBD1. Germline V gene lookup returns CDR1 SQVTM and CDR2 ANQGSEA. Trimming at V came to 6 bases and at J to 4 bases, leaving 6 bases not matched to a gene. The CDR3 sequence is 12 residues long. CDR3 in DNA: TGCAGCGTGGGGACAGCTAAATACGAGCAGTACTTC. It encodes CSVGTAKYEQYF.

This clone was detected a few times. The chain employs TRBV29-1 and TRBJ1-1; TRBD1 agrees at 8 bases. CDR3 size: 14 residues. Germline trimming cut 6 bases from V and 1 base from J; bases unmatched to any gene: 7. Per germline, CDR1 SQVTM and CDR2 ANQGSEA. Here the CDR3 DNA reads TGCAGCGTCTTGGGGACAGGCGGGAACACTGAAGCTTTCTTT. Its protein product is CSVLGTGGNTEAFF. Using reference TRBV29-1 and TRBJ1-1 for the parts outside the CDR3, the full variable domain is SAVISQKPSRDICQRGTSLTIQCQVDSQVTMMFWYRQQPGQSLTLIATANQGSEATYESGFVIDKFPISRPNLTFSTLTVSNMSPEDSSIYLCSVLGTGGNTEAFFGQGTRLTVV.

The chain links TRBV5-1 to TRBJ2-3; D perhaps matches TRBD1 (6 bases). This CDR3 spans 15 amino acids. Trimming removed 8 bases at V and 4 bases at J, with 20 bases between. Germline V gene lookup returns CDR1 SGHRS and CDR2 YFSETQ. The CDR3 nucleotides read TGCGCCAGTCTTCCAACAGGGCCCGGGCCAGATACGCAGTATTTT. This encodes CASLPTGPGPDTQYF. The full variable domain, rest sourced from reference TRBV5-1 and TRBJ2-3, is KAGVTQTPRYLIKTRGQQVTLSCSPISGHRSVSWYQQTPGQGLQFLFEYFSETQRNKGNFPGRFSGRQFSNSRSEMNVSTLELGDSALYLCASLPTGPGPDTQYFGPGTRLTVL.

The chain combines TRBV20-1 with TRBJ2-7, with a tentative D call TRBD1 (6 bases). The germline gives CDR1 DFQATT, CDR2 SNEGSKA (reference sequence). The CDR3 loop spans 11 amino acids. V lost 6 bases, J lost 5 bases, and 11 bases lay in between. This CDR3 reads CSAVQGNEQYF. The CDR3 region has the DNA TGCAGTGCCGTACAGGGTAACGAGCAGTACTTC.

This clone appeared once. Other DNA sequences in this specimen translate into the identical CDR3. The CDR3 sequence: CASSLAERDTQYF. Here the CDR3 DNA reads TGTGCCAGCAGCTTAGCCGAGCGAGATACGCAGTATTTT. The gene calls are TRBV7-9 and TRBJ2-3; D not resolved. CDR3 size: 13 residues. The germline V gene encodes CDR1 SEHNR and CDR2 FQNEAQ (reference sequence). The V end lost 0 bases, the J end lost 5 bases, and 6 bases lay between the germline ends.

The gene calls are TRBV4-2 and TRBJ2-7; 8 bases are a match to TRBD2. V shed 0 bases and J 6 bases; nucleotides not matched to a gene: 4. The CDR3 loop spans 14 amino acids. In germline, CDR1 is LGHNA, CDR2 YNFKEQ. For the CDR3, the DNA is TGTGCCAGCAGCCAAGATGGTAGCGGGGCCGAGCAGTACTTC. Its translation is CASSQDGSGAEQYF.

The chain employs TRBV10-3 and TRBJ1-2; D perhaps matches TRBD1 (6 bases). Germline loops: CDR1 ENHRY, CDR2 SYGVKD. The V gene lost 7 bases and the J gene lost 2 bases, with 20 bases spanning the gap. The CDR3 spans 16 residues. The CDR3 here is CAITSQRQATNYGYTF. CDR3 DNA: TGTGCCATCACCAGTCAGCGACAGGCAACGAACTATGGCTACACCTTC.

The chain is built from TRBV4-1 and TRBJ1-4, with TRBD1 identical over 10 bases. Germline CDR1 reads MGHRA; CDR2 reads YSYEKL. Trimming cost V 4 bases and J 6 bases; bases outside gene matches: 2. The CDR3 has 14 amino acids. CDR3 nucleotides: TGCGCCAGCAGCCTCGGGACAGGGGATGAAAAACTGTTTTTT. Amino acids: CASSLGTGDEKLFF.

J is TRBJ2-7 and V is TRBV21-1; no check of the table's D call, TRBD2, against the DNA was made. TRBV21-1 is a pseudogene. The CDR3 sequence is 14 residues long. The CDR3 coding sequence is TGTGCCAGCCCCCTAAGGGGGGGTTCCTACGAGCAGTACTTC. This translates into CASPLRGGSYEQYF.

The chain couples TRBV10-3 to TRBJ2-5; weak D call: TRBD2 (5 bases). The CDR3 length is 13 residues. Germline V gives CDR1 ENHRY, CDR2 SYGVKD. Trimming stripped 0 bases from V and 3 bases from J, with 5 bases between. The CDR3: CAISESSEETQYF. In DNA, the CDR3 is TGTGCCATCAGTGAGTCTAGCGAAGAGACCCAGTACTTC.

This chain uses TRBV19 with TRBJ2-3; 8 positions agree with TRBD1. Germline CDR1 reads LNHDA; CDR2 reads SQIVND (reference sequence). V gave up 5 bases and J gave up 0 bases; unmatched junction bases: 7. The CDR3 sequence is 16 residues long. The CDR3: CASSLGQALSTDTQYF. CDR3 sequence (DNA): TGTGCCAGTAGTCTGGGACAGGCTCTTAGCACAGATACGCAGTATTTT.

The chain links TRBV9 to TRBJ2-3, with no clear D. Germline V lookup: CDR1 SGDLS, CDR2 YYNGEE. Trimming cost V 4 bases and J 1 base, with 4 bases left between them. This CDR3 is 12 amino acids long. CDR3 sequence (DNA): TGTGCCAGCAGCCCTCGCACAGATACGCAGTATTTT. This sequence encodes CASSPRTDTQYF.

J is TRBJ2-3 and V is TRBV19; 7 bases are shared with TRBD2. J was trimmed by 2 bases and V by 1 base; bases with no gene match: 6. Germline V gene data show CDR1 as LNHDA and CDR2 as SQIVND (reference sequence). The CDR3 contains 16 residues. In DNA, the CDR3 is TGTGCCAGTAGTATAGGCCTGGGGGGGTTCACAGATACGCAGTATTTT. Its protein product is CASSIGLGGFTDTQYF.

This chain connects TRBV28 to TRBJ2-7, with unresolved D. The germline gives CDR1 MDHEN, CDR2 SYDVKM. The CDR3 loop spans 14 amino acids. V gave up 7 bases and J gave up 2 bases, with 15 bases separating them. The CDR3 sequence is CASTRGPAPYEQYF. The CDR3, as DNA: TGTGCCAGCACCCGTGGGCCGGCACCCTACGAGCAGTACTTC.

V is TRBV28 and J is TRBJ1-6, with 8 bases aligning to TRBD1. Trimming took 6 bases from V and 5 from J; bases not matched to a gene: 6. Germline CDR1 and CDR2: MDHEN and SYDVKM. The CDR3 has 15 residues. The chain's CDR3 is CASSLTGAHNSPLHF. Written as DNA, the CDR3 is TGTGCCAGCAGCTTGACAGGGGCACATAATTCACCCCTCCACTTT.